Listed below are T cell receptor beta chains from one sample, sequenced in a study of response to subunit inactivated influenza vaccine. TCRdb redid the calling of the RT-PCR reads with MiXCR, one entry per CDR3 protein. The table shows around 790,000 distinct CDR3 sequences, with roughly 20% occurring only once. This specimen consisted of PBMCs from blood, obtained roughly 5 days after vaccination. The receptor set was obtained from a man between 45 and 60 years old who received an inactivated influenza vaccine. CDR3s include the opening cysteine and the closing phenylalanine or tryptophan. The D gene is left open where the match is weak. Clone size is given for some rows only: seen once, a few or many times, or a class if the clone is expanded.

abundance: many
j_gene: TRBJ2-1
v_gene: TRBV4-3
d_gene: TRBD2
CDR3nt: TGCGCCAGCAGTGTAGGCCTAGCGGGAAAAGATGAGCAGTTCTTC
CDR3aa: CASSVGLAGKDEQFF

abundance: -
j_gene: TRBJ2-7
v_gene: TRBV18
d_gene: -
CDR3nt: TGTGCCAGCTCACGCGCGCCGGGACGAGCATACTACGAGCAGTACTTC
CDR3aa: CASSRAPGRAYYEQYF

abundance: few
j_gene: TRBJ1-1
v_gene: TRBV10-3
d_gene: -
CDR3nt: TGTGCCATCAGTGACGTAGTTGACACTGAAGCTTTCTTT
CDR3aa: CAISDVVDTEAFF

abundance: few
j_gene: TRBJ2-1
v_gene: TRBV5-1
d_gene: -
CDR3nt: TGCGCCAGCAGCTTGGTTGGCAGGGCCAATGAGCAGTTCTTC
CDR3aa: CASSLVGRANEQFF

abundance: -
j_gene: TRBJ2-3
v_gene: TRBV4-1
d_gene: -
CDR3nt: TGCGCCAGCAGCCAAGGATTTGGTCTAGCGCTCACAGATACGCAGTATTTT
CDR3aa: CASSQGFGLALTDTQYF

abundance: -
j_gene: TRBJ2-3
v_gene: TRBV12-3/TRBV12-4
d_gene: -
CDR3nt: TGTGCCAGCCCCCTGAGCCCCCTTAGCACAGATACGCAGTATTTT
CDR3aa: CASPLSPLSTDTQYF

abundance: -
j_gene: TRBJ2-5
v_gene: TRBV11-2
d_gene: TRBD2
CDR3nt: TGTGCCAGCAGCTTAGTTCGGCTAGCGGGACAAGAGACCCAGTACTTC
CDR3aa: CASSLVRLAGQETQYF

abundance: few
j_gene: TRBJ2-5
v_gene: TRBV5-1
d_gene: TRBD1
CDR3nt: TGCGCCAGCAGCTCAGGGGACAAAGGGACAGGATTCCAAGAGACCCAGTACTTC
CDR3aa: CASSSGDKGTGFQETQYF

abundance: -
j_gene: TRBJ2-2
v_gene: TRBV4-3
d_gene: -
CDR3nt: TGCGCCAGCAGCCAAGATCTAGAAGGGGTTGGCACCGGGGAGCTGTTTTTT
CDR3aa: CASSQDLEGVGTGELFF

abundance: -
j_gene: TRBJ2-7
v_gene: TRBV29-1
d_gene: -
CDR3nt: TGCAGCGTTGAAGTCCCAGGGGCCTACGAGCAGTACTTC
CDR3aa: CSVEVPGAYEQYF

abundance: few
j_gene: TRBJ2-1
v_gene: TRBV6-1
d_gene: -
CDR3nt: TGTGCCAGCAGTGAAGCGTGGGGCAATGAGCAGTTCTTC
CDR3aa: CASSEAWGNEQFF

abundance: -
j_gene: TRBJ2-7
v_gene: TRBV27
d_gene: TRBD2
CDR3nt: TGTGCCAGCAGCCAACTAGCGGGAAGGGTGCAGTACTTC
CDR3aa: CASSQLAGRVQYF

abundance: -
j_gene: TRBJ2-7
v_gene: TRBV6-1
d_gene: TRBD1
CDR3nt: TGTGCCAGCAGTATCCCTCCGGGACAGGGACCCTACGAGCAGTACTTC
CDR3aa: CASSIPPGQGPYEQYF

abundance: -
j_gene: TRBJ2-2
v_gene: TRBV19
d_gene: TRBD1
CDR3nt: TGTGCCAGTAGTTCCTGGGACAGGGAAACCGGGGAGCTGTTTTTT
CDR3aa: CASSSWDRETGELFF

abundance: many
j_gene: TRBJ2-6
v_gene: TRBV18
d_gene: -
CDR3nt: TGTGCCAGCTCACCACCTCCAGGGCCTGGGGCCAACGTCCTGACTTTC
CDR3aa: CASSPPPGPGANVLTF

abundance: few
j_gene: TRBJ1-2
v_gene: TRBV7-9
d_gene: -
CDR3nt: TGTGCCAGCAGCTTCTATCGAGACAGTCCGGGCTACACCTTC
CDR3aa: CASSFYRDSPGYTF

abundance: few
j_gene: TRBJ1-1
v_gene: TRBV11-2
d_gene: -
CDR3nt: TGTGCCAGCAGCTCCCTATATGAAGCTTTCTTT
CDR3aa: CASSSLYEAFF

abundance: few
j_gene: TRBJ2-1
v_gene: TRBV20-1
d_gene: TRBD2
CDR3nt: TGCAGTGTTAAGGGGGCTAGCGGGAGTATATTAGTTGCCTACAATGAGCAGTTCTTC
CDR3aa: CSVKGASGSILVAYNEQFF